These 31 T cell receptor beta chains share one sample of origin, sequenced in a study of Ad26.COV2.S vaccination and SARS-CoV-2 variants. Clones were read by immunoSEQ multiplex PCR, and TCRdb kept only the in-frame ones, dropping some. The top ten hold more than 1.5% of the sample, which has roughly 320,000 clones, roughly 86% seen once. The treatment denotes: around 19 received Ad26.COV2.S at low or high dose, single or two shots; about 5 received placebo; per-sample allocation not given. Specimen acquisition occurred on day 63 following the initial vaccine or placebo injection. The sequencing here drew on peripheral blood, taken in a trial of Ad26.COV2.S vaccine versus placebo. The receptors originated from a person aged 18-60 years who received the Ad26.COV2.S COVID-19 vaccine or a placebo.

The CDR3 loop is CSASFPQGYSNQPQHF. CDR3 in DNA: TGCAGTGCAAGTTTTCCCCAGGGGTATAGCAATCAGCCCCAGCATTTT. The chain couples TRBV20-1 to TRBJ1-5; D perhaps matches TRBD1 (6 bases). Germline values: CDR1 DFQATT, CDR2 SNEGSKA (reference sequence). This CDR3 has 16 residues. V was shortened by 6 bases and J by 0 bases, with 18 bases between the two germline ends.

This clone has a single count. The chain joins TRBV27 to TRBJ2-3; 8 bases agree with TRBD2. The CDR3 loop spans 14 amino acids. Trimming cost V 8 bases and J 1 base; bases outside gene matches: 5. Germline-derived CDR1 and CDR2 are MNHEY and SMNVEV (reference sequence). The CDR3 reads CASRGGFGTDTQYF. CDR3 in DNA: TGTGCCAGCCGGGGGGGCTTTGGCACAGATACGCAGTATTTT.

The gene calls are TRBV7-2 and TRBJ1-2; 7 bases fit TRBD1. The CDR3 contains 15 residues. Looked up from germline, CDR1 is SGHTA and CDR2 is FQGNSA. The trim removed 1 base at V and 7 bases at J, leaving 9 bases unmatched. CDR3: CASSLDAGQVFGYTF. The CDR3 DNA follows: TGTGCCAGCAGCTTAGACGCTGGACAGGTCTTTGGCTACACCTTC.

The chain joins TRBV5-4 to TRBJ1-4; D unresolved. CDR1 and CDR2 from the germline V gene are SGHNT and YYREEE (reference sequence). V lost 1 base and J 5 bases, leaving 6 bases between the germline ends. The CDR3 is made up of 13 amino acids. CDR3 bases: TGTGCCAGCAGCTTGACGCAGAATGAAAAACTGTTTTTT. Protein sequence: CASSLTQNEKLFF.

This chain links TRBV5-1 with TRBJ1-1; D call uncertain. With 0 bases removed from V and 0 bases from J, the gap between germline ends came to 9 bases. The CDR3 is 15 amino acids. Germline V gene lookup returns CDR1 SGHRS and CDR2 YFSETQ. The CDR3 DNA sequence: TGCGCCAGCAGCTTGGGGCTGTACATGAACACTGAAGCTTTCTTT. It is translated as CASSLGLYMNTEAFF.

The chain is built from TRBV6-5 and TRBJ2-7, with TRBD1 as a possible D gene (6 bases). The germline V and J ends were trimmed by 6 bases and 3 bases, with 15 bases remaining between them. The CDR3 consists of 14 residues. Germline assignment: CDR1 MNHEY and CDR2 SVGAGI. DNA of the CDR3: TGTGCCAGCAGCGGGACACCCACGGGCTACGAGCAGTACTTC. This translates into CASSGTPTGYEQYF.

V is TRBV18 and J is TRBJ1-1, with D hard to call. Looked up from germline, CDR1 is KGHSH and CDR2 is LQKENI. There are 16 residues in the CDR3. Trimming stripped 6 bases from V and 1 base from J, with 18 bases between. This CDR3 is CASSPFAPSGNTEAFF. CDR3 DNA sequence: TGTGCCAGCTCGCCTTTTGCGCCCTCCGGGAACACTGAAGCTTTCTTT.

This clone was detected only a few times. The chain links TRBV6-2 or TRBV6-3 to TRBJ2-2; 12 bases match TRBD2. Germline V gene sequence: CDR1 MNHEY, CDR2 SVGEGT. The CDR3 sequence is 17 residues long. The trim removed 4 bases at V and 9 bases at J, leaving 12 bases unmatched. CDR3 DNA sequence: TGTGCCAGCAGTTCTACCGGGACTAGCGGGCGTCTGTGGGAGCTGTTTTTT. Protein: CASSSTGTSGRLWELFF.

The chain recombines TRBV3-1 (or the pseudogene TRBV3-2) with TRBJ1-2; TRBD1 agrees at 7 bases. The CDR3 is 14 amino acids. The V gene end was trimmed by 0 bases and the J gene end by 2 bases; junction bases not matched to a gene: 0. The germline CDR1 and CDR2 sequences are LGHDT and YNNKEL (reference sequence). CDR3: CASSQDRGNYGYTF. CDR3 in DNA: TGTGCCAGCAGCCAAGACAGGGGGAACTATGGCTACACCTTC.

The chain employs TRBV10-3 and TRBJ2-6; a possible D gene is TRBD2 (6 bases). The CDR3 loop spans 12 amino acids. Looked up from germline, CDR1 is ENHRY and CDR2 is SYGVKD. The V end lost 6 bases, the J end lost 7 bases, and 7 bases lay between the germline ends. The CDR3 spells CAISAGANVLTF. CDR3 coding DNA: TGTGCCATCAGCGCGGGAGCCAACGTCCTGACTTTC.

The chain couples TRBV6-2 or TRBV6-3 to TRBJ1-4, with TRBD1 matching over 10 bases. The germline V gene encodes CDR1 MNHEY and CDR2 SVGEGT. The CDR3 runs 15 residues. V was clipped by 6 bases and J by 10 bases; unmatched bases: 11. In DNA, the CDR3 is TGTGCCAGCAGCATGTTTGGGACAGGGGTCGGAAAACTGTTTTTT. It encodes CASSMFGTGVGKLFF.

CDR3 nucleotide sequence: TGTGCCTGGAGGGAGCTAGCGGGGGCCCGCACAGATACGCAGTATTTT. Its protein product is CAWRELAGARTDTQYF. The chain recombines TRBV30 with TRBJ2-3, with 10 bases lining up with TRBD2. V lost 3 bases and J lost 1; bases outside the gene matches: 7. This CDR3 region has 16 residues. Germline V gene data show CDR1 as GTSNPN and CDR2 as SVGIG (reference sequence).

This clone was seen at least ten times. This chain connects TRBV5-4 to TRBJ1-1; D is ambiguous. Germline CDR1 reads SGHNT; CDR2 reads YYREEE (reference sequence). Trimming stripped 4 bases from V and 0 bases from J, with 7 bases between. CDR3 length: 13 amino acids. The CDR3 here is CASSPAMNTEAFF. The CDR3 DNA sequence: TGTGCCAGCAGCCCGGCGATGAACACTGAAGCTTTCTTT.

The chain couples TRBV6-5 to TRBJ1-5; weak D call: TRBD1 (6 bases). Germline V lookup: CDR1 MNHEY, CDR2 SVGAGI. The germline V and J ends were trimmed by 8 bases and 3 bases, with 11 bases remaining between them. The CDR3 spans 13 residues. Here the CDR3 reads CASGNRDNQPQHF. Written as DNA, the CDR3 is TGTGCCAGCGGGAACAGGGACAATCAGCCCCAGCATTTT.

CDR3 in DNA: TGTGCCAGCTCTAGCGGGGGGGCGGCCATTCAGTACTTC. Protein sequence: CASSSGGAAIQYF. The chain carries TRBV28 and TRBJ2-4; 12 nucleotides match TRBD2. Germline values: CDR1 MDHEN, CDR2 SYDVKM. V lost 8 bases, J lost 9 bases, and 5 bases stayed unmatched. The length of the CDR3 is 13 residues. The whole variable domain, remainder taken from reference TRBV28 and TRBJ2-4, is DVKVTQSSRYLVKRTGEKVFLECVQDMDHENMFWYRQDPGLGLRLIYFSYDVKMKEKGDIPEGYSVSREKKERFSLILESASTNQTSMYLCASSSGGAAIQYFGAGTRLSVL.

The chain links TRBV18 to TRBJ1-4, with D unresolved. Germline V gene data show CDR1 as KGHSH and CDR2 as LQKENI. The CDR3 sequence is 14 residues long. Trimming pared 0 bases from V and 8 bases from J, leaving 10 bases between. Written as DNA, the CDR3 is TGTGCCAGCTCACCACCGTTGGCGGGGGAAAAACTGTTTTTT. Encoded protein: CASSPPLAGEKLFF.

This chain joins TRBV13 and TRBJ2-7, with 7 nucleotides matching TRBD1. Germline V lookup: CDR1 PRHDT, CDR2 FYEKMQ (reference sequence). The CDR3 length is 12 residues. J lost 13 bases, V lost 5 bases, and 11 bases had no gene match. Here the CDR3 reads CASSPRQGPSYF. CDR3 bases: TGTGCCAGCAGCCCCCGACAGGGCCCCTCATACTTC.

The table lists this clone with a few counts. The chain carries TRBV2 and TRBJ1-5, with unresolved D. V was pared by 2 bases and J by 11 bases, with 13 bases between. The CDR3 length is 13 residues. Germline CDR1 SNHLY, CDR2 FYNNEI. CDR3 sequence: CASSERRDTAQHF. The CDR3 coding sequence is TGTGCCAGCAGTGAAAGACGGGATACGGCCCAGCATTTT.

The chain carries TRBV5-6 and TRBJ2-5; 7 nucleotides align to TRBD2. The CDR3 sequence is 15 residues long. CDR1 and CDR2 (germline): SGHDT, YYEEEE. V shed 1 base and J 4 bases; nucleotides not matched to a gene: 7. The CDR3 reads CASSLKRGGGETQYF. The CDR3 DNA is TGTGCCAGCAGCTTGAAGAGGGGCGGGGGAGAGACCCAGTACTTC.

This chain joins TRBV5-1 and TRBJ1-3; 7 bases are a match to TRBD1. CDR3 length equals 16 residues. The germline V gene encodes CDR1 SGHRS and CDR2 YFSETQ. After removal of 3 bases from V and 0 bases from J, the junction contained 6 bases not matched to a gene. The CDR3 region is CASSSTGPSSGNTIYF. The CDR3 DNA is TGCGCCAGCAGCTCGACAGGGCCCAGCTCTGGAAACACCATATATTTT.

V and J are TRBV30 and TRBJ1-2; D remains unclear. V lost 3 bases, J lost 8 bases, and 10 bases lay in between. Germline V gives CDR1 GTSNPN, CDR2 SVGIG (reference sequence). This CDR3 is built from 11 residues. For the CDR3, the DNA is TGTGCCTGGAGGGGGTTCGCCGGCTACACCTTC. It encodes CAWRGFAGYTF.

This sequence joins TRBV3-1 (or the pseudogene TRBV3-2) and TRBJ1-1, with 9 bases lining up with TRBD1. J was trimmed by 7 bases and V by 4 bases; bases with no gene match: 10. The germline V gene has CDR1 LGHDT and CDR2 YNNKEL (reference sequence). The CDR3 runs 15 residues. CDR3 sequence: CASSPHGTGLVEAFF. The CDR3 DNA is TGTGCCAGCAGCCCCCACGGGACAGGGTTGGTTGAAGCTTTCTTT.

The V call is TRBV6-5, the J call TRBJ1-2; 8 bases match TRBD1. CDR1 is MNHEY and CDR2 is SVGAGI in the germline V gene. V shed 4 bases, J shed 3 bases, and the junction held 4 bases outside the gene matches. This CDR3 comprises 14 residues. This CDR3 is CASSSQGVDYGYTF. CDR3 nucleotides: TGTGCCAGCAGTTCACAGGGGGTGGACTATGGCTACACCTTC.

The chain couples TRBV5-1 to TRBJ1-2; maybe TRBD1 (5 bases). The germline V gene has CDR1 SGHRS and CDR2 YFSETQ. The CDR3 is made up of 15 amino acids. Trimming removed 4 bases from V and 8 bases from J, with 21 bases in between. The CDR3 nucleotides read TGCGCCAGCAGCCCCGGGGGAGAGACCGCAGCCGGCTACACCTTC. Its translation is CASSPGGETAAGYTF.

This clone was observed once. The CDR3, as DNA: TGTGCCAGCAGTCATCCACAGGGGAAGGGGACAGATACGCAGTATTTT. Protein sequence: CASSHPQGKGTDTQYF. The chain couples TRBV5-4 to TRBJ2-3; 7 bases are a match to TRBD1. CDR1 is SGHNT, CDR2 YYREEE, per germline (reference sequence). V gave up 5 bases and J gave up 3 bases; unmatched junction bases: 12. CDR3 length equals 16 residues.

V is TRBV11-3 and J is TRBJ1-6; tentatively, D is TRBD1 (5 bases). Deletions cut 3 bases from V and 7 bases from J, with 10 bases between. In germline, CDR1 is SGHNT, CDR2 YENEEA. The length of the CDR3 is 14 residues. The CDR3 spells CASSLGPVNSPLHF. The CDR3 DNA reads TGTGCCAGCAGCTTGGGACCCGTAAATTCACCCCTCCACTTT.

The CDR3 DNA follows: TGTGCCAGCAGTGGGTCCGCTCGGGGCTACACCTTC. Protein sequence: CASSGSARGYTF. This sequence joins TRBV2 and TRBJ1-2; D not resolved. This CDR3 is 12 amino acids long. Trimming left V 4 bases short and J 8 bases short, with 11 bases between. CDR1 is SNHLY, CDR2 FYNNEI, per germline.

J is TRBJ1-1 and V is TRBV11-2, with TRBD1 as a possible D gene (5 bases). Trimming took off 1 base at V and 1 base at J, with 13 bases between the two ends. Germline lookup yields CDR1 SGHAT and CDR2 FQNNGV. The CDR3 runs to 16 residues. CDR3 nucleotides: TGTGCCAGCAGCTTAGGTTTGGGACGGACGAACACTGAAGCTTTCTTT. It codes for CASSLGLGRTNTEAFF.

This clone was observed a handful of times. V is TRBV9 and J is TRBJ1-2; possibly TRBD1 for D (5 bases). The CDR3 is 15 residues long. Germline V lookup: CDR1 SGDLS, CDR2 YYNGEE. V lost 1 base to trimming and J lost 6 bases, with 16 bases between them. CDR3 nucleotide sequence: TGTGCCAGCAGCGTACATGGTGCAGGGTTGGATGGCTACACCTTC. It yields the protein CASSVHGAGLDGYTF.

The chain recombines TRBV18 with TRBJ1-4, with a tentative D call TRBD1 (5 bases). Germline V CDR1 and CDR2: KGHSH, LQKENI. The CDR3 extends over 14 amino acids. V lost 3 bases and J 5 bases, leaving 10 bases between the germline ends. In DNA form, the CDR3 reads TGTGCCAGCTCACCCGCGGGACGGAATGAAAAACTGTTTTTT. Translated, it gives CASSPAGRNEKLFF.

The rearrangement uses TRBV7-3 and TRBJ1-1, with D possibly being TRBD1 (5 bases). Germline lookup yields CDR1 SGHTA and CDR2 FQGTGA. The V end lost 2 bases, the J end lost 2 bases, and 9 bases lay between the germline ends. This CDR3 has 14 residues. DNA for the CDR3: TGTGCCAGCAGCTTATCCGGGGGTAACACTGAAGCTTTCTTT. Its translation is CASSLSGGNTEAFF.